This is a list of T cell receptor beta chains from one sample in a study of metastatic and nonmetastatic thyroid tumors. TCRdb reanalyzed the PCR reads with MiXCR. Of around 34,000 clones in the sample, 15% are singletons; the top ten hold roughly a fifth. The sequencing input was blood. These receptors originate from a male donor with papillary thyroid cancer or a benign thyroid nodule (not recorded which). Some clones in this sample may be carry-over from other donors' samples. Each CDR3 is given with its conserved first and last residue. A D gene is named only where the DNA matches it firmly. Not every row has a clone size; where given, it reads once, few, many or a size class.

V gene	clone size	J gene	D gene	CDR3 DNA	CDR3 protein
TRBV2	many	TRBJ2-1	TRBD2	TGTGCCAGCAGAGGACTAGCGGCTCTTAGGAATGAGCAGTTCTTC	CASRGLAALRNEQFF
TRBV6-1	many	TRBJ2-7	-	TGTGCCAGCAGTCTAACCACGGGGAGCTACGAGCAGTACTTC	CASSLTTGSYEQYF
TRBV6-1	once	TRBJ2-1	TRBD2	TGTGCCAGCAGTGAGGGACGAGCGGGAGTAGGTTATGAGCAGTTATTC	CASSEGRAGVGYEQLF
TRBV29-1	many	TRBJ2-3	TRBD1	TGCAGCGCGGGACAGGGGATCCCAGATACGCAGTATTTT	CSAGQGIPDTQYF
TRBV7-9	many	TRBJ2-7	-	TGTGCCAGCAGCCCCGGGACCCCCAGGTACGAGCAGTACTTC	CASSPGTPRYEQYF
TRBV3-1	many	TRBJ1-2	TRBD1	TGTGCCAGCAGCCCCATGGAGGGGGCTTTTGGCTACACCTTC	CASSPMEGAFGYTF
TRBV11-2	-	TRBJ2-3	TRBD2	TGTGCCAGCAGCTTCTCGGTTTGGTGGGGAGGGGGCACAGATACGCAGTATTTT	CASSFSVWWGGGTDTQYF
TRBV2	many	TRBJ2-1	TRBD2	TGTGCCAGCATGGCGGGAGTCTACAATGAGCAGTTCTTC	CASMAGVYNEQFF
TRBV24-1	many	TRBJ2-1	TRBD2	TGTGCCGCCGGGACTAGCTTGACTGAGCAGTTCTTC	CAAGTSLTEQFF
TRBV12-3/TRBV12-4	many	TRBJ2-5	-	TGTGCCAGCGGGAATAGCGGGTCAGGGGCAGAGACCCAGTACTTC	CASGNSGSGAETQYF
TRBV29-1	many	TRBJ2-1	-	TGCAGCTTTTGGGGCCGATACAATGAGCAGTTCTTC	CSFWGRYNEQFF
TRBV5-6	-	TRBJ2-3	TRBD1	TGTGCCAGCAGCGAAGGGGGCAGCACAGATACGCAGTATTTT	CASSEGGSTDTQYF
TRBV2	many	TRBJ2-7	TRBD1	TGTGCCAGCAGTGGGGACAGGACCCTCTACGAGCAGTACTTC	CASSGDRTLYEQYF
TRBV11-2	-	TRBJ1-6	-	TGTGCCAGCAGCTTAGATTGGAATTCACCCCTCCACTTT	CASSLDWNSPLHF
TRBV20-1	many	TRBJ1-2	-	TGCAGTGCTCCCTCCAACATCGGCTACACCTTC	CSAPSNIGYTF
TRBV7-2	many	TRBJ2-3	-	TGTGCCAGCAGCTTAGGGGCCAGCGATACGCAGTATTTT	CASSLGASDTQYF
TRBV30	many	TRBJ1-1	TRBD1	TGTGCCTGGAGTGGGGACAGAATCACTGAAGCTTTCTTT	CAWSGDRITEAFF
TRBV5-1	many	TRBJ1-3	-	TGCGCCAGCAGCTTAGGCAGTGGGTCGTCTGGAAACACCATATATTTT	CASSLGSGSSGNTIYF
TRBV2	-	TRBJ2-2	TRBD1	TGTGCCAGCAGTGAAGGGACAGGCCTAGGCGTGGAGCTGTTTTTT	CASSEGTGLGVELFF
TRBV10-3	many	TRBJ2-1	-	TGTGCCATCAGGGCAGCGGACAATGAGCAGTTCTTC	CAIRAADNEQFF
TRBV20-1	-	TRBJ2-5	TRBD1	TGCAGTGCTAGCGGACAGGGGCTACAAGAGACACAGTACTTC	CSASGQGLQETQYF
TRBV18	many	TRBJ1-4	-	TGTGCCAGCTCACCGGGAACAGCCGAAAAACTGTTTTTT	CASSPGTAEKLFF
TRBV11-2	many	TRBJ1-2	TRBD1	TGTGCCAGCAGCCGAACGGACAGGGGTAACTATGGCTACACCTTC	CASSRTDRGNYGYTF
TRBV5-5	-	TRBJ2-7	-	TGTGCCAGCAGCTTGAGGGGGACCGAGCAGTACTTC	CASSLRGTEQYF
TRBV18	many	TRBJ2-7	-	TGTGCCAGCTCACCAGCGACGAAGAACTACGAGCAGTACTTC	CASSPATKNYEQYF
TRBV10-3	many	TRBJ2-2	TRBD2	TGTGCCACCTCAGTTGAGGGAGGGCGAACCGGGGAGCTGTTTTTT	CATSVEGGRTGELFF
TRBV5-1	many	TRBJ2-7	-	TGCGCCAGCAGCTTGCCGGATTCATACGAGCAGTACTTC	CASSLPDSYEQYF
TRBV15	-	TRBJ2-7	-	TGTGCCACCAGCCTACGGGAGAGCTCCTACGAGCAGTACTTC	CATSLRESSYEQYF
TRBV20-1	many	TRBJ2-7	-	TGCAGTGCTAGAGATGGAGAGGGTATCCCCTACGAGCAGTACTTC	CSARDGEGIPYEQYF
TRBV5-6	-	TRBJ2-5	TRBD2	TGTGCCAGCAGCTTGGTTTCATGGGAGGGGACCCAGTACTTC	CASSLVSWEGTQYF
TRBV29-1	many	TRBJ2-1	-	TGCAGCGCCGGGACTTTCTACAATGAGCAGTTCTTC	CSAGTFYNEQFF
TRBV6-5	few	TRBJ1-3	TRBD1	TGTGCCAGCAGTTACTCGGACAGGGGTGGAAACACCATATATTTT	CASSYSDRGGNTIYF
TRBV19	few	TRBJ1-5	-	TGTGCCAGTAGTGTGACAGTTTATAGCAATCAGCCCCAGCATTTT	CASSVTVYSNQPQHF
TRBV7-9	-	TRBJ2-3	TRBD1	TGTGCCAGCAGCTTAGAACAGGGGGAAAAAGATACGCAGTATTTT	CASSLEQGEKDTQYF
TRBV10-1	many	TRBJ2-1	TRBD2	TGCGCCAGCAGTGGGCCTAGCGGGAGCAATGAGCAGTTCTTC	CASSGPSGSNEQFF
TRBV20-1	many	TRBJ2-1	-	TGCAGTGCCCGGGTCAAGGGGGGCTATGAGCAGTTCTTC	CSARVKGGYEQFF
TRBV4-3	-	TRBJ1-2	-	TGCGCCAGCAGCCAAGGGGTACAGCTTGGGGGATATGGCTACACCTTC	CASSQGVQLGGYGYTF
TRBV5-1	many	TRBJ2-1	TRBD2	TGCGCCAGCAGATCCGGGACTAGCGTAGGCACGAGCGACAATGAGCAGTTCTTC	CASRSGTSVGTSDNEQFF
TRBV10-1	-	TRBJ2-7	-	TGCGCCAGCAGTTACGTTGGTTCTACCTACGAGCAGTACTTC	CASSYVGSTYEQYF
TRBV19	many	TRBJ1-1	-	TGTGCCAGTAGCCCACGGGACGGCATGAACACTGAAGCTTTCTTT	CASSPRDGMNTEAFF
TRBV2	many	TRBJ2-7	-	TGTGCCAGCAGTGTACAGGGCTCCTCCTACGAGCAGTACTTC	CASSVQGSSYEQYF
TRBV30	few	TRBJ2-7	-	TGTGCCTGGAGGGCCCAGGGTAGGACCTGCGAGCAGTACTTC	CAWRAQGRTCEQYF
TRBV6-1	many	TRBJ1-5	-	TGTGCCAGCAGCTCCGAGGGGTCAGGGGCCCAGCATTTT	CASSSEGSGAQHF
TRBV19	many	TRBJ1-1	-	TGTGCCAGTAGTAAAACAGGAGCTAACACTGAAGCTTTCTTT	CASSKTGANTEAFF
TRBV6-1	-	TRBJ2-2	-	TGTGCCAGCCGCGCGGGGCCAAACACCGTGGAGCTGTTTTTT	CASRAGPNTVELFF
TRBV6-1	few	TRBJ2-7	TRBD1	TGTGCCAGCAGTGAGGGACAGGGGCTTATCTACGAGCAGTACTTC	CASSEGQGLIYEQYF
TRBV6-1	-	TRBJ1-2	-	TGTGCCAGCAGGGGACGCCGATTAGGCTACACCTTC	CASRGRRLGYTF
TRBV7-2	few	TRBJ1-1	-	TGTGCCAGCAGCCAATCGGACGAGAACACTGAAGCTTTCTTT	CASSQSDENTEAFF
TRBV7-2	many	TRBJ1-2	-	TGTGCCAGCAGCTTAGCGCGCGGCAGCCCTTACACCTTC	CASSLARGSPYTF
TRBV12-3/TRBV12-4	many	TRBJ1-4	TRBD1	TGTGCCAGCAGTTCCCAGAGGGGACAGGGCGTAAAACTGTTTTTT	CASSSQRGQGVKLFF
TRBV5-1	many	TRBJ2-3	TRBD2	TGCGCCAGCAGCTTGGGGTTAGCGGGAGGGCCCATCGGGAATACGCAGTATTTT	CASSLGLAGGPIGNTQYF
TRBV11-2	many	TRBJ1-2	-	TGTGCCAGCAGCTTAGTACGGGCAGCAGCGGGCTACACCTTC	CASSLVRAAAGYTF
TRBV3-1	-	TRBJ1-4	-	TGTGCCAGCAGCCAATTTGGACAGTTTGCAACTAATGAAAAACTGTTTTTT	CASSQFGQFATNEKLFF
TRBV6-1	medium-sized	TRBJ1-6	-	TGTGCCAGCAGAGTTACCCACGGAGGGGAGAGTTCACCCCTCCACTTT	CASRVTHGGESSPLHF
TRBV12-3/TRBV12-4	many	TRBJ2-1	TRBD1	TGTGCCAGCCCCCCAGACAGGGGGCGCAGGGATGAGCAGTTCTTC	CASPPDRGRRDEQFF
TRBV12-3/TRBV12-4	-	TRBJ2-7	TRBD2	TGTGCCAGCATCCCCTGGACTAGACTGACCTACGAGCAGTACTTC	CASIPWTRLTYEQYF
TRBV19	many	TRBJ1-1	-	TGTGCCAGTAGTATAGACGCCACGGGTTCAACTAACACTGAAGCTTTCTTT	CASSIDATGSTNTEAFF
TRBV12-3/TRBV12-4	-	TRBJ2-6	-	TGTGCCAGCATAATGGGGCCTACGTTACTCTCTGGGGCCAACGTCCTTACTTTC	CASIMGPTLLSGANVLTF
TRBV11-2	many	TRBJ2-1	TRBD2	TGTGCCAGCAGCCTAACTACTATAGCGGGAGGTTACAATGAGCAGTTCTTC	CASSLTTIAGGYNEQFF
TRBV7-2	many	TRBJ2-7	TRBD2	TGTGCCAGCAGCTTAGCCCGTGGACTAGCGAGAGGCGAGCAGTACTTC	CASSLARGLARGEQYF